This T cell receptor (beta chain) stems from a study of spatial heterogeneity in lung cancer. General study results and limits: In blood, ubiquitous expanded tumor TCRs appeared more at resection than follow-up.

This clonotype appeared many times. The target antigen is unknown. Indicated time point: sample taken at primary tumor resection. Sequencing of whole RNA from tumor, nontumor lung or frozen PBMC involved no sorting. TCRdb re-called the 5' RACE reads through MiXCR, storing one row per CDR3 protein. The table lists more than 35,000 distinct CDR3 sequences, around 5.5% of them singletons, with about 28% in the top ten. This receptor was identified in a female donor with early-stage non-small cell lung cancer. This specimen was PBMCs, taken at surgery.

CDR3 amino acids: CASSFFSPEDEQFF. The DNA of the CDR3 is TGCGCCAGCAGCTTCTTTAGTCCGGAGGATGAGCAGTTCTTC. J is TRBJ2-1 and V is TRBV5-1; D is perhaps TRBD2 (5 bases). CDR1 is SGHRS, CDR2 YFSETQ, per germline. CDR3 length: 14 residues. The V end lost 2 bases, the J end lost 8 bases, and 14 bases lay between the germline ends.